Listed below are T cell receptor beta chains from one sample, sequenced in a study of blood T cell repertoires in COVID-19. The protocol was immunoSEQ multiplex PCR, while the TCRdb copy is restricted to in-frame clones and leaves out a portion. This sample has about 59,000 clones, with roughly 80% found just once. Sequencing was carried out using peripheral blood. These receptors were obtained from a human donor in a cohort sampled during active COVID-19. The CDR3 runs from the conserved cysteine through the conserved F or W. A D gene is named only where the DNA matches it firmly. Size is omitted from some rows. Given values are once, few, many or a class for expanded clones.

V gene	J gene	clone size	CDR3 length	D gene	CDR3 DNA	CDR3 protein
TRBV12-3/TRBV12-4	TRBJ1-1	.	12	.	TGTGCCAGCAGTCTCGGGTTGGTGAAAGCTTTCTTT	CASSLGLVKAFF
TRBV24-1	TRBJ2-5	.	13	TRBD2	TGTGCCACCGGACTAGCGGGAGTCGAGACCCAGTACTTC	CATGLAGVETQYF
TRBV6-5	TRBJ2-1	many	15	TRBD2	TGTGCCAGCAGTCTTTCTAGCGGGGATTACAATGAGCAGTTCTTC	CASSLSSGDYNEQFF
TRBV4-3	TRBJ1-1	few	16	TRBD1	TGCGCCAGCAGCAAAGAGGTAGGGACAGCGAACACTGAAGCTTTCTTT	CASSKEVGTANTEAFF
TRBV30	TRBJ1-6	.	14	.	TGTGCCTGGAGTTTGAGCTCCTATAATTCACCCCTCCACTTT	CAWSLSSYNSPLHF
TRBV23-1	TRBJ1-1	.	16	TRBD1	TGCGCCAGCAGTCAATCGGCTCAGGGGGTAAACACTGAAGCTTTCTTT	CASSQSAQGVNTEAFF
TRBV11-3	TRBJ2-1	.	14	.	TGTGCCAGCAGCGGGACAAGCTCCTACAATGAGCAGTTCTTC	CASSGTSSYNEQFF
TRBV3-1/TRBV3-2	TRBJ2-3	.	12	TRBD2	TGTGCCAGCAGGTCTAGCGGAGATACGCAGTATTTT	CASRSSGDTQYF
TRBV7-2	TRBJ1-2	.	13	.	TGTGCCAGCAGCCACCCAGTGAACTATGGCTACACCTTC	CASSHPVNYGYTF
TRBV7-6	TRBJ2-5	.	15	TRBD2	TGTGCCAGCAGCTCCTGGGGCGGGGGGGAAGAGACCCAGTACTTC	CASSSWGGGEETQYF
TRBV2	TRBJ2-1	.	15	TRBD1	TGTGCCAGCAGGAGGGGACAGGGAAGAAGCAATGAGCAGTTCTTC	CASRRGQGRSNEQFF
TRBV4-2	TRBJ1-2	many	13	.	TGTGCCAGCAGCCGTTCTGTCCGGGATGGCTACACCTTC	CASSRSVRDGYTF
TRBV4-2	TRBJ2-5	few	19	.	TGTGCCAGCACCCAAGAGGTCTGGGGCTGGGGATCCAGTAAAGAGACCCAGTACTTC	CASTQEVWGWGSSKETQYF
TRBV21-1	TRBJ1-2	.	11	.	TGTGCCAGCACCGGGATGGCGGGCTACACCTTC	CASTGMAGYTF
TRBV5-1	TRBJ1-6	.	14	TRBD1	TGCGCCAGCAGCTTACAGGGGGAGAATTCACCCCTCCACTTT	CASSLQGENSPLHF
TRBV18	TRBJ1-5	.	15	.	TGTGCCAGCTCACCTTTCCGACAGCTCAATCAGCCCCAGCATTTT	CASSPFRQLNQPQHF
TRBV18	TRBJ2-7	.	15	TRBD2	TGTGCCAGCTCACCACCCGGACTAGCGGGAGGCGAGCAGTACTTC	CASSPPGLAGGEQYF
TRBV5-6	TRBJ2-7	.	15	.	TGTGCCAGCAGCCCCCTAGGGGGACGAGGATACAAGCAGTACTTC	CASSPLGGRGYKQYF
TRBV24-1	TRBJ1-4	.	16	.	TGTGCCACCAGTGTCCCCAGGTTCTGGTTTGGGGAAAAACTGTTTTTT	CATSVPRFWFGEKLFF
TRBV28	TRBJ2-7	.	17	.	TGTGCCAGCAGTCCCCAATATGAGGGCATCTTGTACTACGAGCAGTACTTC	CASSPQYEGILYYEQYF
TRBV24-1	TRBJ1-5	few	14	TRBD1	TGTGCCACCAGTGAGACAGGGCGCAATCAGCCCCAGCATTTT	CATSETGRNQPQHF
TRBV7-3	TRBJ2-1	.	14	TRBD2	TGTGCCAGCAGCGCGGGACTAGCGGGAGCTGAGCAGTTCTTC	CASSAGLAGAEQFF
TRBV5-4	TRBJ2-2	.	16	TRBD2	TGTGCCAGCAGCCTCGCTAGCGGATCGAACACCGGGGAGCTGTTTTTT	CASSLASGSNTGELFF
TRBV6-5	TRBJ2-5	.	14	TRBD2	TGTGCCAGCAGTCCCGTTGAGCGGGGGGGGACCCAGTACTTC	CASSPVERGGTQYF
TRBV10-3	TRBJ2-7	.	15	TRBD1	TGTGCCATCAGTGAACCGGGACAGAGCTCCTACGAGCAGTACTTC	CAISEPGQSSYEQYF
TRBV5-4	TRBJ2-7	few	15	TRBD1	TGTGCCAGCAGCTCCTGGGACAGGCTAGCCTACGAGCAGTACTTC	CASSSWDRLAYEQYF
TRBV19	TRBJ2-7	.	12	.	TGTGCCAGCGAAAAACCGGGGGGCGAGCTCTACTTC	CASEKPGGELYF
TRBV19	TRBJ2-1	.	15	.	TGTGCCAGTAGTAGAGAGGGGAGCTCCTACAATGAGCAGTTCTTC	CASSREGSSYNEQFF
TRBV7-2	TRBJ2-7	.	14	TRBD2	TGTGCCAGCAGCTTAGGCGGGAGGTCCTACGAGCAGTACTTC	CASSLGGRSYEQYF
TRBV19	TRBJ2-7	.	9	.	TGTGCCAGTCCCCTTACTACGGACTTC	CASPLTTDF
TRBV11-2	TRBJ1-6	few	16	.	TGTGCCAGCAGCTTGTTATCGGGGGGCTTGAATTCACCCCTCCACTTT	CASSLLSGGLNSPLHF
TRBV10-3	TRBJ2-1	.	15	TRBD2	TGTGCCATCAGTGAGCCGGGACTAGCGGGAGGGGAGCAGTTCTTC	CAISEPGLAGGEQFF
TRBV11-2	TRBJ1-4	.	14	.	TGTGCCAGCAGCCCGGGGGGGGCTCTCGAAAAACTGTTTTTT	CASSPGGALEKLFF
TRBV15	TRBJ1-4	.	17	.	TGTGCCACCAGCAGTCCACCAACCGGGACAAGAAATGAAAAACTGTTTTTT	CATSSPPTGTRNEKLFF
TRBV19	TRBJ1-1	.	15	TRBD1	TGTGCCAGTAGTATCATGGGACAGGCGAACACTGAAGCTTTCTTT	CASSIMGQANTEAFF
TRBV2	TRBJ2-7	few	15	TRBD2	TGTGCCAGCAGACCACAGCTAGCGGACGCTTACGAGCAGTACTTC	CASRPQLADAYEQYF
TRBV28	TRBJ2-6	.	17	.	TGTGCCAGCAGTTTCCCGGCCGAGGGCTCTGGGGCCAACGTCCTGACTTTC	CASSFPAEGSGANVLTF